This TCR beta chain was captured by sequencing in a study of T cell repertoires in cytomegalovirus infection. At the level of the study: The authors used CMV epitopes that were HLA-C-restricted (recently identified) and HLA-B-restricted (well studied). The public TCR beta signatures pointed to both CMV infection and matching HLA type. General study points: Ex vivo responses were dominated by HLA-C-restricted CMV-specific TCR beta clonotypes. Summed frequency of public TCR beta families distinguished CMV carriers with the relevant HLA.

TCRdb reprocessed the reads via MiXCR and lists one record per CDR3 protein. The sample consists of roughly 200,000 distinct CDR3 sequences, 35% to 40% of them appearing once. There are 16 residues in the CDR3. The germline gives CDR1 MGHRA, CDR2 YSYEKL. Unmatched junction bases numbered 9, after V lost 4 bases and J lost 4 bases. Turning to this clonotype: What it recognizes is unknown.

The chain joins TRBV4-1 to TRBJ2-1; 8 bases map to TRBD1. The clonotype originates from a human donor in good health (CMV status not recorded). Some clones in this sample may be carry-over from other donors' samples. The sequencing used CD8+ T cells from cultured PBMCs, collected from culture after CMV antigen stimulation. CDR3 in DNA: TGCGCCAGCAGCCGAGTAGGACAGGGTCAGTACAATGAGCAGTTCTTC. This gives the protein CASSRVGQGQYNEQFF.